This TCR beta chain is drawn from a study of Ad26.COV2.S vaccination and SARS-CoV-2 variants. Study overall: Administration of Ad26.COV2.S was intramuscular, either once or twice 56 days apart.

Treatment in this sample: around 19 received Ad26.COV2.S at low or high dose, single or two shots; a few received placebo; per-sample allocation not given. Material that was analyzed had been drawn on day 63 after the first vaccine or placebo injection. It was an adult aged 18-55 years in Boston who was the donor. Here immunoSEQ multiplex PCR was the method, and the copy in TCRdb shows in-frame clones only, minus some. The sample consists of some 340,000 clones, 86% of them appearing once. There are 15 residues in the CDR3. Per the germline V gene, CDR1 is MGHRA and CDR2 is YSYEKL. J was trimmed by 4 bases and V by 3 bases; bases with no gene match: 6.

The TCR was taken from a person aged 18 to 59 who received the Ad26.COV2.S COVID-19 vaccine or a placebo. The sample consisted of peripheral blood, taken in a trial of Ad26.COV2.S vaccine versus placebo. V and J are TRBV4-1 and TRBJ1-5, with 7 bases that match TRBD1. The CDR3: CASSQPWDRNQPQHF. For the CDR3, the DNA is TGCGCCAGCAGCCAGCCTTGGGACAGAAATCAGCCCCAGCATTTT.